What follows are 27 T cell receptor beta chains derived from one specimen sequenced in a study of blood T cell repertoires in COVID-19. Sequencing was performed with immunoSEQ multiplex PCR; in TCRdb, only in-frame clones are kept and a portion is missing. Of approximately 180,000 clones in the sample, roughly 84% were seen once. Sequenced sample: peripheral blood. Every receptor here comes from a person aged 65 to 85 with COVID-19, enrolled during active disease.

The chain links TRBV7-2 to TRBJ2-1; 9 nucleotides agree with TRBD1. Germline values: CDR1 SGHTA, CDR2 FQGNSA. The CDR3 runs to 16 residues. Germline trimming cut 7 bases from V and 8 bases from J; bases unmatched to any gene: 15. CDR3 nucleotides: TGTGCCAGCACCCCCCACCATGACAGGGGGATCTATGAGCAGTTCTTC. It translates to CASTPHHDRGIYEQFF.

In this sample, this clone turned up once. CDR3 DNA sequence: TGTGCCAGCAGTCCCAGGTTTCTAGCGACTTACAATGAGCAGTTCTTC. Translating it yields CASSPRFLATYNEQFF. The V call is TRBV27, the J call TRBJ2-1, with D maybe TRBD2 (6 bases). The V end was cut by 5 bases, the J end by 4 bases, with 18 bases between. Looked up from germline, CDR1 is MNHEY and CDR2 is SMNVEV (reference sequence). This CDR3 region has 16 residues.

This sequence joins TRBV18 and TRBJ2-3; TRBD2 agrees at 10 bases. The trim removed 7 bases at V and 3 bases at J, leaving 4 bases unmatched. The germline V gene encodes CDR1 KGHSH and CDR2 LQKENI. The CDR3 sequence is 14 residues long. The CDR3 reads CASWLAGVTDTQYF. CDR3 in DNA: TGTGCCAGCTGGCTAGCGGGAGTAACAGATACGCAGTATTTT. Combining the CDR3 with reference TRBV18 and TRBJ2-3 gives the whole variable domain NAGVMQNPRHLVRRRGQEARLRCSPMKGHSHVYWYRQLPEEGLKFMVYLQKENIIDESGMPKERFSAEFPKEGPSILRIQQVVRGDSAAYFCASWLAGVTDTQYFGPGTRLTVL.

The chain recombines TRBV10-3 with TRBJ2-3; 10 nucleotides align to TRBD2. V gave up 3 bases and J gave up 4 bases; unmatched junction bases: 4. Germline assignment: CDR1 ENHRY and CDR2 SYGVKD. This CDR3 is built from 15 residues. The CDR3 DNA reads TGTGCCATCAGTGACCCAAGCGGGAGGGCAGATACGCAGTATTTT. It encodes CAISDPSGRADTQYF.

This chain connects TRBV9 to TRBJ1-2, with 10 bases aligning to TRBD1. This CDR3 is built from 14 residues. The V gene's germline CDR1 is SGDLS and CDR2 YYNGEE. The V and J ends lost 5 bases and 4 bases, in that order; junction bases with no gene match: 5. Here the CDR3 reads CASSPGTGAYGYTF. The CDR3 DNA reads as TGTGCCAGCAGTCCCGGGACAGGGGCCTATGGCTACACCTTC.

The chain links TRBV30 to TRBJ2-7; TRBD1 agrees at 8 bases. The CDR3 totals 14 residues. Germline lookup yields CDR1 GTSNPN and CDR2 SVGIG (reference sequence). V gave up 1 base and J gave up 0 bases; unmatched junction bases: 2. The CDR3 region has the DNA TGTGCCTGGAGTGCCGACAGGGGCTCCTACGAGCAGTACTTC. As protein: CAWSADRGSYEQYF.

A few counts support this clone. The chain combines TRBV5-8 with TRBJ2-7; 9 bases are a match to TRBD1. This CDR3 contains 14 residues. CDR1 is SGHTS and CDR2 is YDEGEE in the germline V gene. V lost 4 bases, J lost 2 bases, and 4 bases stayed unmatched. The DNA of the CDR3 is TGTGCCAGCAGCCCGGGACAGGGTGCCTACGAGCAGTACTTC. It translates to CASSPGQGAYEQYF.

The V and J genes are TRBV6-5 and TRBJ1-1; 8 bases fit TRBD1. Germline CDR1 and CDR2: MNHEY and SVGAGI. There are 15 residues in the CDR3. V lost 6 bases, J lost 4 bases, and 10 bases stayed unmatched. DNA of the CDR3: TGTGCCAGCAGGGGATCAGGGGGCGCGTTCACTGAAGCTTTCTTT. Translation: CASRGSGGAFTEAFF.

V is TRBV6-2 or TRBV6-3 and J is TRBJ1-5; 9 bases are a match to TRBD1. Germline V gives CDR1 MNHEY, CDR2 SVGEGT. V gave up 6 bases and J gave up 0 bases; unmatched junction bases: 6. The CDR3 covers 16 residues. CDR3 bases: TGTGCCAGCAGGTACAGGGGGCCCTATAGCAATCAGCCCCAGCATTTT. Amino acids: CASRYRGPYSNQPQHF.

V gene TRBV30 combines with J gene TRBJ1-2; D may be TRBD1 (5 bases). The germline gives CDR1 GTSNPN, CDR2 SVGIG (reference sequence). V lost 8 bases, J lost 2 bases, and 15 bases lay in between. CDR3 length equals 13 residues. The CDR3 region has the DNA TGTGCCCTGACACCGACAGAAAACTATGGCTACACCTTC. It encodes CALTPTENYGYTF.

This CDR3 is CASSLWQKETQYF. CDR3 coding DNA: TGTGCCAGCAGTTTGTGGCAGAAAGAGACCCAGTACTTC. The V and J genes are TRBV28 and TRBJ2-5, with unresolved D. The V and J ends lost 3 bases and 3 bases respectively, with 8 bases between them. The CDR3 consists of 13 residues. CDR1 is MDHEN, CDR2 SYDVKM, per germline.

This clone appeared once. The rearrangement uses TRBV4-3 and TRBJ2-2; 9 bases fit TRBD2. Germline-derived CDR1 and CDR2 are LGHNA and YSLEER. The CDR3 totals 15 residues. With V trimmed by 0 bases and J by 8 bases, 4 bases remained unmatched. The CDR3 nucleotides are TGCGCCAGCAGCCAAGAAGCGGGGGGTGCTGGGGAGCTGTTTTTT. It codes for CASSQEAGGAGELFF.

This clone was found once. The rearrangement links TRBV27 to TRBJ2-1; D might be TRBD2 (5 bases). V lost 5 bases and J 0 bases, leaving 26 bases between the germline ends. Germline CDR1 is MNHEY and CDR2 is SMNVEV (reference sequence). The CDR3 extends over 20 amino acids. In DNA, the CDR3 is TGTGCCAGCAGTATATTACCCGCGAGGTACCGTAGCGCCTCCTACAATGAGCAGTTCTTC. It specifies CASSILPARYRSASYNEQFF.

This chain connects TRBV4-3 to TRBJ1-4; no clear D. V was trimmed by 4 bases and J by 8 bases, leaving 8 bases between them. Germline V gives CDR1 LGHNA, CDR2 YSLEER. This CDR3 is 12 amino acids long. CDR3 sequence: CASSRGSEKLFF. CDR3 DNA: TGCGCCAGCAGCCGTGGCTCGGAAAAACTGTTTTTT.

This clone is labeled medium-sized. The V gene is TRBV11-2, the J gene TRBJ2-1; the D gene is possibly TRBD2 (5 bases). V was clipped by 1 base and J by 0 bases, with 13 bases between them. CDR1 SGHAT and CDR2 FQNNGV come from the germline V gene. The CDR3 runs to 17 residues. Written as DNA, the CDR3 is TGTGCCAGCAGCTTAGTTGGGCAGGCGGGCTCCTACAATGAGCAGTTCTTC. Its translation: CASSLVGQAGSYNEQFF.

This rearrangement joins TRBV18 to TRBJ2-3, with TRBD2 matching 11 bases. Germline V CDR1 and CDR2: KGHSH, LQKENI. The length of the CDR3 is 18 residues. The trim removed 1 base at V and 2 bases at J, leaving 8 bases unmatched. Here the CDR3 reads CASSPLQLAGAVTDTQYF. The CDR3 coding sequence is TGTGCCAGCTCACCACTTCAACTAGCGGGAGCGGTCACAGATACGCAGTATTTT.

The V gene is TRBV7-9, the J gene TRBJ1-5; the match to TRBD1 covers 8 bases. The CDR3 is 16 amino acids. In germline, CDR1 is SEHNR, CDR2 FQNEAQ (reference sequence). After removal of 1 base from V and 2 bases from J, the junction contained 4 bases not matched to a gene. CDR3: CASSLGTGFRNQPQHF. The CDR3 DNA sequence: TGTGCCAGCAGCTTAGGGACAGGGTTCCGCAATCAGCCCCAGCATTTT.

The gene calls are TRBV28 and TRBJ1-2, with a possible D match to TRBD1 (5 bases). Germline V gives CDR1 MDHEN, CDR2 SYDVKM. The CDR3 consists of 14 residues. The V and J ends lost 8 bases and 5 bases respectively, with 18 bases between them. The CDR3 DNA is TGTGCCAGCTTACAAACCGGGGGTGGGTATGGCTACACCTTC. It codes for CASLQTGGGYGYTF.

V and J are TRBV5-6 and TRBJ2-1, with a possible D match to TRBD1 (6 bases). The germline V and J ends were trimmed by 4 bases and 6 bases, with 14 bases remaining between them. Germline CDR1 and CDR2: SGHDT and YYEEEE. This CDR3 is built from 14 residues. The chain's CDR3 is CASSGGRATNEQFF. The CDR3 DNA is TGTGCCAGCAGCGGGGGCAGGGCAACCAATGAGCAGTTCTTC.

The V gene is TRBV5-4, the J gene TRBJ1-2; tentatively, D is TRBD1 (5 bases). V shed 7 bases and J shed 2 bases, with 18 bases lying between them. The CDR3 sequence is 15 residues long. Per germline, CDR1 SGHNT and CDR2 YYREEE (reference sequence). CDR3 sequence (DNA): TGTGCCAGCCTAACATCCCAGGGTATAAACTATGGCTACACCTTC. Residues: CASLTSQGINYGYTF. The full variable domain, rest sourced from reference TRBV5-4 and TRBJ1-2, is ETGVTQSPTHLIKTRGQQVTLRCSSQSGHNTVSWYQQALGQGPQFIFQYYREEENGRGNFPPRFSGLQFPNYSSELNVNALELDDSALYLCASLTSQGINYGYTFGSGTRLTVV.

This chain uses TRBV7-2 with TRBJ2-1; 15 bases line up with TRBD2. There are 17 residues in the CDR3. CDR1 and CDR2 from the germline V gene are SGHTA and FQGNSA. V lost 5 bases, J lost 7 bases, and 9 bases stayed unmatched. CDR3 bases: TGTGCCAGCAGCCACGAAGGGACTAGCGGGAGGTTAAATGAGCAGTTCTTC. It encodes CASSHEGTSGRLNEQFF.

The chain couples TRBV7-2 to TRBJ1-1, with D unresolved. The V end lost 1 base, the J end lost 3 bases, and 9 bases lay between the germline ends. The CDR3 is 14 amino acids. Germline V gene sequence: CDR1 SGHTA, CDR2 FQGNSA. The chain's CDR3 is CASSLDRGDTEAFF. CDR3 sequence (DNA): TGTGCCAGCAGCTTAGATCGGGGAGACACTGAAGCTTTCTTT.

The genes are TRBV5-1 and TRBJ1-1; tentative D call: TRBD1 (5 bases). Germline-derived CDR1 and CDR2 are SGHRS and YFSETQ. Trimming removed 4 bases from V and 11 bases from J, with 18 bases in between. The CDR3 consists of 13 residues. Here the CDR3 DNA reads TGCGCCAGCAGCCTGGAAAGCTCAGGGAGGGCTTTCTTT. This codes for CASSLESSGRAFF.

V usage is TRBV27 and J usage is TRBJ2-3, with TRBD2 matching 14 bases. V gave up 5 bases and J gave up 5 bases; unmatched junction bases: 12. Germline CDR1 reads MNHEY; CDR2 reads SMNVEV (reference sequence). This CDR3 has 18 amino acids. The CDR3 DNA sequence: TGTGCCAGCAGTCCCCTTCGACTAGCGGGAGGGCCGGAAGATACGCAGTATTTT. Translating gives CASSPLRLAGGPEDTQYF.

The sample holds a few counts of this clone. The chain has TRBV6-5 and TRBJ1-4; a weak D match, TRBD1 (6 bases). Per germline, CDR1 MNHEY and CDR2 SVGAGI. Trimming cost V 10 bases and J 8 bases, with 20 bases left between them. CDR3 size: 14 residues. The chain's CDR3 is CAKIQGRVGEKLFF. CDR3 DNA sequence: TGTGCCAAAATACAGGGAAGGGTAGGAGAAAAACTGTTTTTT.

This chain connects TRBV5-5 to TRBJ2-2; possible D gene TRBD2, 6 bases. CDR1 is SGHKS, CDR2 YYEKEE, per germline (reference sequence). This CDR3 region has 16 residues. V lost 4 bases to trimming and J lost 0 bases, with 13 bases between them. The CDR3 is CASSHKEGTNTGELFF. CDR3 DNA sequence: TGTGCCAGCAGCCATAAGGAGGGGACGAACACCGGGGAGCTGTTTTTT.

V usage is TRBV7-9 and J usage is TRBJ1-6, with TRBD1 as a possible D gene (5 bases). The germline V gene has CDR1 SEHNR and CDR2 FQNEAQ (reference sequence). Trimming removed 4 bases from V and 2 bases from J, with 12 bases in between. CDR3 length equals 16 residues. CDR3 region: CASSSGRATYNSPLHF. The CDR3 coding sequence is TGTGCCAGCAGCTCCGGCAGGGCGACCTATAATTCACCCCTCCACTTT.